The clone carrying this T cell receptor beta chain was found a few times. TCRdb processed the 5' RACE reads anew with MiXCR; each CDR3 protein has one entry. Among under 300,000 distinct CDR3 sequences listed, about 8.3% were seen once. The record originates from a study of identical twins. CDR1 and CDR2 from the germline V gene are SQVTM and ANQGSEA. Unmatched junction bases numbered 8, after V lost 4 bases and J lost 0 bases. There are 16 residues in the CDR3. This sample was shared with a second study, whose subject was yellow fever vaccine responses in identical twins.

The chain carries TRBV29-1 and TRBJ2-7; 11 positions agree with TRBD2. Sequencing was performed on CD8+ T cells sorted from blood. This receptor was identified in a woman aged 18-29 years in good health. The DNA of the CDR3 is TGCAGCGTTGGGCTTAGCGGGAGGGCGACCTCCTACGAGCAGTACTTC. This encodes CSVGLSGRATSYEQYF.